What follows describes a single T cell receptor beta chain. Its matching antigen is unknown. Combining a sample-barcoded 5' primer with a J-beta primer mix, a second PCR ran for about 7 to 12 cycles. Every cDNA was tagged by a template-switch adaptor with 12 random nucleotides. TCRdb analysed the 5' RACE reads with MiXCR anew, one entry per CDR3 protein. Of about 1.5 million distinct CDR3 sequences listed, approximately 43% are singletons. The data were obtained in a study of blood T cells in healthy people across ages. Study context: Template-switching capture recovered about one barcoded beta molecule per two T cells. Points from the study as a whole: The recorded TCR beta diversity per million T cells decreased in a roughly linear manner with age.

The donors, healthy Caucasians from Russia, were aged roughly 6 to 90. CDR1 is LGHNA and CDR2 is YSLEER in the germline V gene. The ends lost 1 base at V and 11 bases at J; junction bases unmatched: 16. This CDR3 contains 16 residues. This sequence was found in a woman aged 18-30 years in good health. Sequenced material: blood. This chain uses TRBV4-3 with TRBJ2-5; TRBD2 agrees at 7 bases. CDR3 region: CASSQVAGGTTNEQYF. In nucleotides, the CDR3 is TGCGCCAGCAGCCAAGTCGCCGGGGGGACTACGAATGAGCAGTACTTC.